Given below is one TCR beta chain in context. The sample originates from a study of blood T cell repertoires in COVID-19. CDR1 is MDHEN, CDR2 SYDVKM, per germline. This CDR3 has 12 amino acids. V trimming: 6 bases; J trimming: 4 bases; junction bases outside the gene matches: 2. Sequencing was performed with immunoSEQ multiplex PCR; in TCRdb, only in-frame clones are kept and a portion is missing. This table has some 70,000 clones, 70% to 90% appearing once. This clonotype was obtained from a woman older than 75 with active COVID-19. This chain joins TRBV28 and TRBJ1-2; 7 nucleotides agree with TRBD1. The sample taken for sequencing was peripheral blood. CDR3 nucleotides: TGTGCCAGCAGAGGGACAGTCTATGGCTACACCTTC. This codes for CASRGTVYGYTF.